This T cell receptor beta chain came from a study of blood T cell repertoires in COVID-19. Study details: Sources were T cells, B-cell-depleted T cells, or PBMCs; the material itself was cDNA or gDNA.

In the study's own analysis: Amplification of reference gene primers was used by the study to estimate nucleated cell counts. Some clones are missing from TCRdb's copy, which holds only in-frame ones; the method was immunoSEQ multiplex PCR. V and J calls and clone size are given by that table; D and trimming were obtained from the DNA. The profile covers some 300,000 clones, with about 88% appearing a single time and about 0.93% taken by the ten largest. What the recovered Cohort 3 donors had was two negative PCRs, clearance, or symptom resolution. Trimming left V 5 bases short and J 4 bases short, with 12 bases between. Germline values: CDR1 SGHTA, CDR2 FQGNSA. The CDR3 is 15 residues long.

The receptor was derived from a woman aged 30 to 39 who had recovered from COVID-19. The V call is TRBV7-2, the J call TRBJ1-6; TRBD1 is a possible D gene (6 bases). Sequences were obtained from PBMCs or T cells enriched from blood (not recorded which). The CDR3 sequence is CASSQDSPYNSPLHF. CDR3 nucleotide sequence: TGTGCCAGCAGCCAGGACAGCCCTTATAATTCACCCCTCCACTTT.